The clone carrying this TCR beta chain was counted a few times. Its cognate antigen is unknown. TCRdb recomputed calls from the reads with MiXCR, one row per CDR3 protein. The sample includes 65,000 to 85,000 distinct CDR3 sequences, about 26% of them seen just once. This entry belongs to a study of T cell repertoires in cytomegalovirus infection. Study-level information: HLA-C-restricted CMV epitopes, recently identified, and well-studied HLA-B-restricted ones were used by the study. A matching HLA type, together with CMV infection, was signaled by public TCR beta signatures. Study-wide results and caveats: Within the response measured ex vivo, HLA-C-restricted CMV-specific TCR beta clonotypes were dominant.

This CDR3 has 14 residues. The germline V and J ends were trimmed by 2 bases and 2 bases, with 9 bases remaining between them. Germline V lookup: CDR1 SEHNR, CDR2 FQNEAQ (reference sequence). This sample comprised CD8+ T cells from cultured PBMCs, obtained from culture after CMV antigen stimulation. The origin of this receptor is a human donor in good health (CMV status not recorded). Some clones in this sample may be carry-over from other donors' samples. V gene TRBV7-9 combines with J gene TRBJ1-2; D is possibly TRBD1 (5 bases). CDR3 DNA sequence: TGTGCCAGCAGCTTATTTGACAGCAACTATGGCTACACCTTC. Amino acids: CASSLFDSNYGYTF.